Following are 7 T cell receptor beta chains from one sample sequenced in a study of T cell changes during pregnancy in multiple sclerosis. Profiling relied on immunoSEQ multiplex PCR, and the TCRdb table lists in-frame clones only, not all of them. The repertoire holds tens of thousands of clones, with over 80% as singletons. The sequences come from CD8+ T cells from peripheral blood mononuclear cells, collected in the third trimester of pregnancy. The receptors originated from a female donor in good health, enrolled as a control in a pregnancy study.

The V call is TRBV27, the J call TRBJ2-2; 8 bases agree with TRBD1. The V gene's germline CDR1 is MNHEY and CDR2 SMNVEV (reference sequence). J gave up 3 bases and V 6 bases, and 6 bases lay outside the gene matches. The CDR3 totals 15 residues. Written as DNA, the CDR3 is TGTGCCAGCAGGGGCAGGGGGCATTACACCGGGGAGCTGTTTTTT. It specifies CASRGRGHYTGELFF.

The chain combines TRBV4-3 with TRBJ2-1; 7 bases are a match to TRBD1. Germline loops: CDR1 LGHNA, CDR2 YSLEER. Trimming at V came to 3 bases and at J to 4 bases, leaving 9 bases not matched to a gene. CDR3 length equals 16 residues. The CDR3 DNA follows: TGCGCCAGCAGCCATTCCGGGACAGCTGCTTACAATGAGCAGTTCTTC. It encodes CASSHSGTAAYNEQFF.

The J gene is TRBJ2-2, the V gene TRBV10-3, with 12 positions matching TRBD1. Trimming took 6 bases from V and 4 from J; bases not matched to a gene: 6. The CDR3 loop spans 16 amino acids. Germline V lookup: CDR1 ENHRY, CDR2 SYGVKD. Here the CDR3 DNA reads TGTGCCATCAGGGACCCGGGACAGGGGGCCACCGGGGAGCTGTTTTTT. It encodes CAIRDPGQGATGELFF.

CDR3 sequence (DNA): TGTGCCAGCAGCTTGGGTGCGGACAGCTGGAGAGCTAAGACCCAGTACTTC. Protein sequence: CASSLGADSWRAKTQYF. This rearrangement joins TRBV5-6 to TRBJ2-5, with D perhaps TRBD1 (6 bases). V was clipped by 0 bases and J by 6 bases, with 21 bases between them. Per the germline V gene, CDR1 is SGHDT and CDR2 is YYEEEE. This CDR3 is built from 17 residues.

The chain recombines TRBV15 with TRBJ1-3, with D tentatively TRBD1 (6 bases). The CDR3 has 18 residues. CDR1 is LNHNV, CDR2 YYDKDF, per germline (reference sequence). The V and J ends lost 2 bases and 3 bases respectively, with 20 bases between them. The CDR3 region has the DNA TGTGCCACCAGCAGATTAAAAGAAGGGGACAAAGGTGGAAACACCATATATTTT. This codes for CATSRLKEGDKGGNTIYF.

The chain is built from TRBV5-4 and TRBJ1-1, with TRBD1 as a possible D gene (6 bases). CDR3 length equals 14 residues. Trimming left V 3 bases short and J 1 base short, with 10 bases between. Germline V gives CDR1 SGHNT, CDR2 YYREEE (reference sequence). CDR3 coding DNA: TGTGCCAGCAGCTCCCAGGGGACGAACACTGAAGCTTTCTTT. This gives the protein CASSSQGTNTEAFF.

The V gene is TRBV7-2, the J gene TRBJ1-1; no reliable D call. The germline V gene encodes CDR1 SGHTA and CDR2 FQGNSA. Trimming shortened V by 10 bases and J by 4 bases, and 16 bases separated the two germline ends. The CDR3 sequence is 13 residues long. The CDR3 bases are TGTGCCACAAAGACGGGTGGCGTCACTGAAGCTTTCTTT. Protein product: CATKTGGVTEAFF. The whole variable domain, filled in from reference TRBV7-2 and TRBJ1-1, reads GAGVSQSPSNKVTEKGKDVELRCDPISGHTALYWYRQSLGQGLEFLIYFQGNSAPDKSGLPSDRFSAERTGGSVSTLTIQRTQQEDSAVYLCATKTGGVTEAFFGQGTRLTVV.